This T cell receptor beta chain stems from a study of cytomegalovirus exposure and HLA in healthy donors. Turning to the study itself: Clustering assigned about 79% of the 350 to 450 genotyped donors to the Caucasian-associated ancestry cluster.

Concerning this clone itself: Its antigen is unknown.

General study findings and limits: In vitro checks showed that three CMV-associated chains really do target CMV antigens. According to a later analysis, donors in an Asian-associated ancestry cluster reportedly had fewer N-insertions than the approximately 670-donor mean. Many donors carried some public TCRs, although rarity characterized most TCR sequences.

The PCR made use of 60 Vbeta and 13 Jbeta primers. Using immunoSEQ multiplex PCR, the repertoire was profiled, and TCRdb retains in-frame clones only, with some absent. The sample yields approximately 110,000 clones, around 77% seen once. This receptor was identified in a woman aged 40 to 50 in good health and CMV-seropositive. The sample consisted of PBMCs.

DNA for the CDR3: TGCGCCAGCAGCCCCCTTGGCGGTAACACCGGGGAGCTGTTTTTT. Protein product: CASSPLGGNTGELFF. The chain has TRBV5-1 and TRBJ2-2; D is unresolved. V was pared by 4 bases and J by 2 bases, with 12 bases between. There are 15 residues in the CDR3. The germline CDR1 and CDR2 sequences are SGHRS and YFSETQ.